The 26 T cell receptor beta chains presented below share a single source sample, sequenced in a study of T cells in Graves' hyperthyroidism and ophthalmopathy. RNA transcripts gave rise to amplified TCR beta CDR3 regions. Using the HTBI primer set, a first-round RT-PCR was run on the TCR CDR3. TCRdb fed the multiplex PCR reads into MiXCR, producing one record per CDR3 protein. The table includes approximately 610,000 distinct CDR3 sequences, about 14% detected once. The sample was blood. These receptors came from a woman aged 40 to 50 with Graves' ophthalmopathy.

This clonotype was recorded a few times. The chain carries TRBV11-2 and TRBJ2-2, with 7 bases aligning to TRBD2. V dropped 5 bases and J dropped 6; count of bases not matched to a gene: 15. The CDR3 has 17 residues. Germline V gene sequence: CDR1 SGHAT, CDR2 FQNNGV. The DNA for the CDR3 is TGTGCCAGCAGCCCCTACAAATTCGCGGGGGTTGCCGGGGAGCTGTTTTTT. It is translated as CASSPYKFAGVAGELFF.

The table lists this clonotype with many counts. The chain uses TRBV12-3 or TRBV12-4 and TRBJ1-2, with D possibly being TRBD1 (5 bases). The CDR3 consists of 14 residues. The V and J ends lost 5 bases and 1 base respectively, with 11 bases between them. The CDR3, as DNA: TGTGCCAGCAGTGCGTCCGGGGGTAACTATGGCTACACCTTC. This encodes CASSASGGNYGYTF.

This clonotype was observed at least ten times. The chain uses TRBV12-3 or TRBV12-4 and TRBJ1-5, with 12 bases fitting TRBD1. V dropped 3 bases and J dropped 5; count of bases not matched to a gene: 2. The CDR3 loop spans 15 amino acids. The CDR3 reads CASSFGTGGYQPQHF. The CDR3 bases are TGTGCCAGCAGTTTTGGGACAGGGGGCTATCAGCCCCAGCATTTT.

This clonotype was counted many times. The rearrangement uses TRBV7-9 and TRBJ2-5, with D perhaps matching TRBD2 (6 bases). The CDR3 contains 17 residues. Germline CDR1 SEHNR, CDR2 FQNEAQ (reference sequence). V was trimmed by 2 bases and J by 2 bases, leaving 18 bases between them. CDR3 amino acids: CASSLPRGQDIQETQYF. CDR3 sequence (DNA): TGTGCCAGCAGCTTACCGCGGGGCCAGGACATACAAGAGACCCAGTACTTC. Variable domain in full (rest from reference TRBV7-9 and TRBJ2-5): DTGVSQNPRHKITKRGQNVTFRCDPISEHNRLYWYRQTLGQGPEFLTYFQNEAQLEKSRLLSDRFSAERPKGSFSTLEIQRTEQGDSAMYLCASSLPRGQDIQETQYFGPGTRLLVL.

This clonotype was found many times. The chain couples TRBV28 to TRBJ1-2; 10 positions match TRBD1. Unmatched junction bases numbered 3, after V lost 5 bases and J lost 0 bases. Per the germline V gene, CDR1 is MDHEN and CDR2 is SYDVKM. The CDR3 totals 15 residues. Written as DNA, the CDR3 is TGTGCCAGCAGTACCGGACAGGGGGCTAACTATGGCTACACCTTC. Protein: CASSTGQGANYGYTF.

This clonotype was seen many times. This chain uses TRBV11-2 with TRBJ2-5, with D maybe TRBD1 (6 bases). Germline V gene sequence: CDR1 SGHAT, CDR2 FQNNGV. Trimming stripped 5 bases from V and 2 bases from J, with 21 bases between. CDR3 length: 17 amino acids. The CDR3 DNA follows: TGTGCCAGCAGCCCAGGGGTCAGCTTAGTGTCACAAGAGACCCAGTACTTC. This encodes CASSPGVSLVSQETQYF.

The J gene is TRBJ2-5, the V gene TRBV20-1; no reliable D call. This CDR3 comprises 15 residues. V shed 2 bases and J shed 5 bases, with 18 bases lying between them. The germline V gene encodes CDR1 DFQATT and CDR2 SNEGSKA (reference sequence). The CDR3 loop is CSARKPLEREETQYF. CDR3 nucleotide sequence: TGCAGTGCTAGAAAACCGCTAGAGCGCGAGGAGACCCAGTACTTC.

This clonotype was detected a few times. This chain links TRBV7-9 with TRBJ1-1, with a tentative D call TRBD1 (6 bases). V was shortened by 4 bases and J by 11 bases, with 17 bases between the two germline ends. The germline V gene encodes CDR1 SEHNR and CDR2 FQNEAQ (reference sequence). The CDR3 is 13 amino acids. The CDR3, as DNA: TGTGCCAGCAGCTCGGGGACACCCTCAGCGGCTTTCTTT. It translates to CASSSGTPSAAFF.

The chain employs TRBV27 and TRBJ2-3, with D maybe TRBD1 (6 bases). V gave up 0 bases and J gave up 2 bases, with 21 bases separating them. Germline CDR1 is MNHEY and CDR2 is SMNVEV (reference sequence). CDR3 length equals 19 residues. The CDR3 sequence is CASSLSGLGASLLTDTQYF. The DNA of the CDR3 is TGTGCCAGCAGTTTATCAGGCTTGGGGGCCTCCCTTCTCACAGATACGCAGTATTTT.

This clonotype was picked up many times. The chain is built from TRBV12-3 or TRBV12-4 and TRBJ2-7, with D uncertain. This CDR3 comprises 14 residues. The V gene lost 4 bases and the J gene lost 3 bases, with 13 bases spanning the gap. The CDR3 nucleotides read TGTGCCAGCAGTTCTGCCGGACCTTACTACGAGCAGTACTTC. Amino acid sequence: CASSSAGPYYEQYF.

The chain couples TRBV4-1 to TRBJ2-4; the D is unclear. V shed 3 bases and J shed 8 bases, with 17 bases lying between them. This CDR3 spans 15 amino acids. The germline V gene encodes CDR1 MGHRA and CDR2 YSYEKL. CDR3 bases: TGCGCCAGCAGCCAGGAACTTAAGGGCGAGGACATTCAGTACTTC. It translates to CASSQELKGEDIQYF.

The chain carries TRBV29-1 and TRBJ2-6, with 8 bases that match TRBD1. Germline assignment: CDR1 SQVTM and CDR2 ANQGSEA. The CDR3 is 14 amino acids. Trimming cost V 3 bases and J 4 bases; bases outside gene matches: 2. The CDR3 loop is CSVDRGPGANVLTF. CDR3 bases: TGCAGCGTTGACAGGGGGCCAGGGGCCAACGTCCTGACTTTC.

Many counts were recorded for this clonotype. V gene TRBV7-9 combines with J gene TRBJ2-5; TRBD2 is a possible D gene (6 bases). Trimming pared 5 bases from V and 5 bases from J, leaving 15 bases between. The germline gives CDR1 SEHNR, CDR2 FQNEAQ (reference sequence). The CDR3 is 14 amino acids. DNA for the CDR3: TGTGCCAGCAGCCCCCCTCCAGCGGGTGAGACCCAGTACTTC. Its protein is CASSPPPAGETQYF.

This clonotype was detected ten times or more. The gene calls are TRBV30 and TRBJ1-1; D gene unclear. Trimming stripped 0 bases from V and 4 bases from J, with 9 bases between. This CDR3 spans 13 amino acids. Germline CDR1 GTSNPN, CDR2 SVGIG (reference sequence). The CDR3 DNA reads as TGTGCCTGGAGTGTCGGCAGCGCCACTGAAGCTTTCTTT. Amino acids: CAWSVGSATEAFF.

This clonotype was picked up many times. The genes are TRBV9 and TRBJ2-5; tentatively, D is TRBD2 (6 bases). The ends were cut back, 0 bases at V and 5 bases at J, with 14 bases in the middle. The CDR3 totals 15 residues. CDR1 is SGDLS and CDR2 is YYNGEE in the germline V gene. As DNA, the CDR3 is TGTGCCAGCAGCGTAGGCGGAGGGAGCGGTGAGACCCAGTACTTC. Amino acids: CASSVGGGSGETQYF.

The chain uses TRBV13 and TRBJ2-3, with 14 bases identical to TRBD2. Germline V gene data show CDR1 as PRHDT and CDR2 as FYEKMQ (reference sequence). There are 20 residues in the CDR3. V lost 5 bases to trimming and J lost 1 base; unmatched junction nucleotides: 14. The CDR3 sequence is CASSHPGTSGSIGGTDTQYF. CDR3 DNA sequence: TGTGCCAGCAGCCATCCCGGGACTAGCGGGAGTATTGGGGGCACAGATACGCAGTATTTT.

This clonotype was recorded many times. This rearrangement joins TRBV7-3 to TRBJ1-1, with 8 bases lining up with TRBD1. The length of the CDR3 is 14 residues. V was pared by 4 bases and J by 8 bases, with 9 bases of the junction left unmatched. Germline lookup yields CDR1 SGHTA and CDR2 FQGTGA. The CDR3 region is CASSSQGTGKEAFF. The CDR3 DNA is TGTGCCAGCAGCTCTCAGGGGACAGGAAAAGAAGCTTTCTTT.

The table lists this clonotype with many counts. The chain is built from TRBV12-3 or TRBV12-4 and TRBJ1-5; D is unclear. With 5 bases removed from V and 2 bases from J, the gap between germline ends came to 19 bases. The CDR3 is made up of 17 amino acids. The CDR3 region has the DNA TGTGCCAGCAGTACCAATTTGCAACTGGCGGGCAATCAGCCCCAGCATTTT. Residues: CASSTNLQLAGNQPQHF.

The chain recombines TRBV11-2 with TRBJ2-2, with 7 bases fitting TRBD2. The germline CDR1 and CDR2 sequences are SGHAT and FQNNGV. This CDR3 comprises 17 residues. Trimming removed 4 bases from V and 5 bases from J; junction bases left unmatched: 13. This CDR3 is CASSSGRAGSETGELFF. The CDR3 DNA follows: TGTGCCAGCAGCTCAGGGAGGGCAGGGAGCGAAACCGGGGAGCTGTTTTTT.

This clonotype was seen ten or more times. The chain is built from TRBV27 and TRBJ2-4; TRBD1 matches 7 bases. CDR3 length equals 17 residues. V dropped 4 bases and J dropped 2; count of bases not matched to a gene: 11. The germline CDR1 and CDR2 sequences are MNHEY and SMNVEV (reference sequence). The CDR3 nucleotides read TGTGCCAGCAGTTCAGACTCCAACAGGGGCTCCAAAAACATTCAGTACTTC. It yields the protein CASSSDSNRGSKNIQYF.

This clonotype appeared many times. V and J are TRBV6-2 or TRBV6-3 and TRBJ1-5, with a possible D match to TRBD1 (5 bases). The length of the CDR3 is 16 residues. Germline values: CDR1 MNHEY, CDR2 SVGEGT. V lost 0 bases, J lost 7 bases, and 16 bases lay in between. The CDR3 is CASSYSKSRAAQPQHF. The CDR3 DNA is TGTGCCAGCAGTTACTCGAAAAGCAGGGCGGCACAGCCCCAGCATTTT.

This clonotype appeared many times. The chain carries TRBV6-5 and TRBJ2-5; D remains unclear. The CDR3 has 14 amino acids. Germline CDR1 is MNHEY and CDR2 is SVGAGI. Deletions cut 4 bases from V and 6 bases from J, with 15 bases between. CDR3 bases: TGTGCCAGCAGTTTACAGCCACCATGGCAGACCCAGTACTTC. Protein: CASSLQPPWQTQYF.

The rearrangement uses TRBV11-2 and TRBJ1-2; D remains ambiguous. The germline gives CDR1 SGHAT, CDR2 FQNNGV. The CDR3 runs 16 residues. V was pared by 0 bases and J by 1 base, with 12 bases between. The CDR3 protein is CASSLDLPGYNYGYTF. CDR3 sequence (DNA): TGTGCCAGCAGCTTAGATTTACCCGGCTATAACTATGGCTACACCTTC.

DNA of the CDR3: TGTGCCAGCAGTTCGGACCTGCGGGTTTTCTCTGAAGCTTTCTTT. It is translated as CASSSDLRVFSEAFF. The rearrangement links TRBV6-2 or TRBV6-3 to TRBJ1-1; no firm D call. The germline CDR1 and CDR2 sequences are MNHEY and SVGEGT. The CDR3 is 15 amino acids. Trimming took 4 bases from V and 6 from J, leaving 18 bases between them.

The chain has TRBV20-1 and TRBJ2-2, with 10 positions matching TRBD1. Per the germline V gene, CDR1 is DFQATT and CDR2 is SNEGSKA (reference sequence). J was trimmed by 3 bases and V by 7 bases; bases with no gene match: 5. The CDR3 covers 14 residues. The CDR3 coding sequence is TGCAGTGGATGGGACAGGGGACACACCGGGGAGCTGTTTTTT. It translates to CSGWDRGHTGELFF.

This clonotype was seen at least ten times. The chain uses TRBV15 and TRBJ1-5; D ambiguous. The CDR3 loop spans 13 amino acids. From germline, CDR1 is LNHNV and CDR2 YYDKDF (reference sequence). Trimming removed 6 bases from V and 4 bases from J, with 10 bases in between. The CDR3 DNA is TGTGCCACCAGGAGGGTCGGAAATCAGCCCCAGCATTTT. Translating it yields CATRRVGNQPQHF.